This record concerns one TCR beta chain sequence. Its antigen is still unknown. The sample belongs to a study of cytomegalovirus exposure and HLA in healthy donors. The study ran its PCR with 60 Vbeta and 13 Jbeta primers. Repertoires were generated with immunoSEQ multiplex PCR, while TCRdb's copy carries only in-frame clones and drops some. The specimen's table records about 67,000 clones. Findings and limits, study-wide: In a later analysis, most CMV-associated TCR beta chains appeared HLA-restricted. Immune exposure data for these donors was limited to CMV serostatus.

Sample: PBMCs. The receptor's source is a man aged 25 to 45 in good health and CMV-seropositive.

In nucleotides, the CDR3 is TGTGCCAGCAGTGACTCTGCGGGGGCCTCCTACAATGAGCAGTTCTTC. Encoded protein: CASSDSAGASYNEQFF. The chain links TRBV6-4 to TRBJ2-1, with D maybe TRBD2 (7 bases). Trimming pared 0 bases from V and 0 bases from J, leaving 9 bases between. Germline V gene lookup returns CDR1 MRHNA and CDR2 SNTAGT. The length of the CDR3 is 16 residues.